This T cell receptor (beta chain) was recovered during a study of blood T cell repertoires in COVID-19. Whole-study context: Samples came from the United States, Italy and Spain, spanning acute and convalescent COVID-19.

Participants' own reports of clinical history determined their cohort assignment. The CDR3 has 14 residues. Assay: immunoSEQ multiplex PCR; the TCRdb copy retains only in-frame clones and omits some. Of 150,000 or so clones in the sample, approximately 84% were seen once. The chain uses TRBV21-1 and TRBJ1-4; whether TRBD1, the table's D call, matches the DNA was not checked. TRBV21-1 is a listed pseudogene. The sequenced sample consisted of PBMCs or T cells enriched from blood (not recorded which). The TCR comes from a woman aged 50 to 60 who had recovered from COVID-19. Here the CDR3 reads CASSRRGRGEKLFF. The DNA of the CDR3 is TGTGCCAGCAGCAGAAGGGGGCGAGGTGAAAAACTGTTTTTT.